This is a list of T cell receptor beta chains from one sample in a study of metastatic and nonmetastatic thyroid tumors. MiXCR re-clonotyped the PCR reads for TCRdb. The sample has roughly 25,000 clones, 13% seen once. Sequencing was performed on blood. Receptors originate from a female donor with papillary thyroid cancer or a benign thyroid nodule (not recorded which). Some clones in this sample may be carry-over from other donors' samples. The CDR3 runs from the conserved cysteine through the conserved F or W. Each record gives: clone size, D gene, V gene, J gene, CDR3 DNA, CDR3 protein. The D gene is left open where the match is weak. Clone size is not always given. Where it is, it says once, few, many or a class for expanded clones.

clone_size: many
d_call: -
v_call: TRBV9
j_call: TRBJ2-7
cdr3_nt: TGTGCCAGCAGCCCCCACGGCGTTCCCTACGAGCAGTACTTC
cdr3_aa: CASSPHGVPYEQYF

clone_size: many
d_call: -
v_call: TRBV7-3
j_call: TRBJ1-1
cdr3_nt: TGTGCCAGCAGCTGGGACATAACCACTGAAGCTTTCTTT
cdr3_aa: CASSWDITTEAFF

clone_size: -
d_call: TRBD2
v_call: TRBV28
j_call: TRBJ2-3
cdr3_nt: TGTGCCAGCAGTTCTAGACTAGCGTGGGCAGATACGCAGTATTTT
cdr3_aa: CASSSRLAWADTQYF

clone_size: many
d_call: -
v_call: TRBV2
j_call: TRBJ1-4
cdr3_nt: TGTGCCAGCAGTAGCGCAAGGGGGAAGGGAACGAATGAAAAACTGTTTTTT
cdr3_aa: CASSSARGKGTNEKLFF

clone_size: few
d_call: TRBD2
v_call: TRBV6-1
j_call: TRBJ2-7
cdr3_nt: TGTGCCAGCATCCCCTCGACTAGCGTCTACGAGCAGTACTTC
cdr3_aa: CASIPSTSVYEQYF

clone_size: many
d_call: -
v_call: TRBV3-1
j_call: TRBJ2-3
cdr3_nt: TGTGCCAGCAGCCAAGGATGGGGTTCGACAGATACGCAGTATTTT
cdr3_aa: CASSQGWGSTDTQYF

clone_size: many
d_call: TRBD1
v_call: TRBV6-1
j_call: TRBJ2-3
cdr3_nt: TGTGCCACCACAGGGGGGAGTGTCGACTTCACAGATACGCAGTATTTT
cdr3_aa: CATTGGSVDFTDTQYF

clone_size: many
d_call: TRBD1
v_call: TRBV6-1
j_call: TRBJ1-2
cdr3_nt: TGTGCCAGCAGGCAGACAGGGGCCCATGGCTACACCTTC
cdr3_aa: CASRQTGAHGYTF

clone_size: many
d_call: TRBD2
v_call: TRBV25-1
j_call: TRBJ2-1
cdr3_nt: TGTGCCAGCAGACCGGGACTAGAGAACAATGAGCAGTTCTTC
cdr3_aa: CASRPGLENNEQFF

clone_size: many
d_call: -
v_call: TRBV7-8
j_call: TRBJ1-1
cdr3_nt: TGTGCCAGCAGCCCCAATGGGGTCTTGAACACTGAAGCTTTCTTT
cdr3_aa: CASSPNGVLNTEAFF

clone_size: many
d_call: TRBD1
v_call: TRBV6-1
j_call: TRBJ2-3
cdr3_nt: TGTGCCAGCAGTAACATCGCGGACAGGCCAGATACGCAGTATTTT
cdr3_aa: CASSNIADRPDTQYF

clone_size: many
d_call: -
v_call: TRBV7-9
j_call: TRBJ2-5
cdr3_nt: TGTGCCAGCAGCCCAGGGCCCCCTGGGGGGACCCAGTACTTC
cdr3_aa: CASSPGPPGGTQYF

clone_size: -
d_call: -
v_call: TRBV30
j_call: TRBJ1-2
cdr3_nt: TGTGCCTGGAGCGTCGCCCAGGCGTCTGGCTACACCTTC
cdr3_aa: CAWSVAQASGYTF

clone_size: many
d_call: TRBD1
v_call: TRBV7-9
j_call: TRBJ1-2
cdr3_nt: TGTGCCAGCAGCTTCCAGGGGGCTTATGGCTACACCTTC
cdr3_aa: CASSFQGAYGYTF

clone_size: many
d_call: TRBD2
v_call: TRBV24-1
j_call: TRBJ2-1
cdr3_nt: TGTGCCACCAGTGATACTAGCGTCTACAATGAGCAGTTCTTC
cdr3_aa: CATSDTSVYNEQFF

clone_size: many
d_call: TRBD1
v_call: TRBV9
j_call: TRBJ2-1
cdr3_nt: TGTGCCAGCAGCGTTGAGGGACAGGGTGGCAATGAGCAGTTCTTC
cdr3_aa: CASSVEGQGGNEQFF

clone_size: many
d_call: -
v_call: TRBV3-1
j_call: TRBJ1-4
cdr3_nt: TGTGCCGCCGGGGGGAGGGCCGCTAATGAAAAACTGTTTTTT
cdr3_aa: CAAGGRAANEKLFF

clone_size: -
d_call: TRBD2
v_call: TRBV11-2
j_call: TRBJ2-7
cdr3_nt: TGTGCCGAGGGGCGGGGGGCCTACGAGCAGTACTTC
cdr3_aa: CAEGRGAYEQYF